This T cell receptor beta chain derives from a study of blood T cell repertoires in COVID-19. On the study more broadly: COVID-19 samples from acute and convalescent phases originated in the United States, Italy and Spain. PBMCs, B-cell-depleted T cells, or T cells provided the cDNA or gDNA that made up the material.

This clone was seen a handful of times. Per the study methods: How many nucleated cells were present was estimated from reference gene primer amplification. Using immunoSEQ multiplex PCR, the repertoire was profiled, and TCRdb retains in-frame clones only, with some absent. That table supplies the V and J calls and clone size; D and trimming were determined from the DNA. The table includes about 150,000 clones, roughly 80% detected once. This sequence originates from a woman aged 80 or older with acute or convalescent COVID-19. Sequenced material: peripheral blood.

CDR3 loop: CASRLLGQLTNEQFF. Here the CDR3 DNA reads TGTGCCAGCAGGTTGTTGGGCCAGCTTACCAATGAGCAGTTCTTC. The chain carries TRBV2 and TRBJ2-1, with D uncertain. There are 15 residues in the CDR3. Trimming removed 6 bases at V and 6 bases at J, with 18 bases between. CDR1 and CDR2 (germline): SNHLY, FYNNEI.